The 19 T cell receptor beta chains below come from one sample, sequenced in a study of identical twins. TCRdb re-called the 5' RACE reads through MiXCR, storing one row per CDR3 protein. The sample carries about 190,000 distinct CDR3 sequences, about a sixth recorded once. In addition, the sample was reused for a study of T cells expressing NK-cell markers.

Sequences were obtained from CD8+ T cells sorted from blood. The receptor set was obtained from a woman younger than 35 in good health.

This clonotype was recorded a few times. The chain carries TRBV7-2 and TRBJ1-1, with 10 bases matching TRBD1. The CDR3 covers 16 residues. Trimming at V came to 2 bases and at J to 2 bases, leaving 5 bases not matched to a gene. Germline V CDR1 and CDR2: SGHTA, FQGNSA. The DNA for the CDR3 is TGTGCCAGCAGCTTATCCAGGGACAGGGGAAACACTGAAGCTTTCTTT. Amino acid sequence: CASSLSRDRGNTEAFF.

This clonotype was detected a few times. V and J are TRBV7-9 and TRBJ2-2; D not certain. The V and J ends lost 2 bases and 4 bases respectively, with 8 bases between them. Per the germline V gene, CDR1 is SEHNR and CDR2 is FQNEAQ (reference sequence). This CDR3 spans 14 amino acids. CDR3 protein: CASSLSKGTGELFF. For the CDR3, the DNA is TGTGCCAGCAGCTTATCAAAGGGCACCGGGGAGCTGTTTTTT.

In this sample, this clonotype turned up a few times. V usage is TRBV9 and J usage is TRBJ1-2; a weak D match, TRBD1 (6 bases). CDR3 length: 17 amino acids. V dropped 3 bases and J dropped 4 bases, with 22 bases sitting between them. Germline CDR1 reads SGDLS; CDR2 reads YYNGEE. CDR3 loop: CASSATLIQGSFYGYTF. The CDR3 coding sequence is TGTGCCAGCAGCGCGACGCTAATACAGGGCTCATTCTATGGCTACACCTTC.

The chain links TRBV12-3 or TRBV12-4 to TRBJ1-1; D may be TRBD1 (5 bases). The CDR3 runs 14 residues. V lost 3 bases, J lost 1 base, and 9 bases lay in between. The CDR3, as DNA: TGTGCCAGCAGTTTCGAAGGGGAGAACACTGAAGCTTTCTTT. This translates into CASSFEGENTEAFF.

The chain couples TRBV4-3 to TRBJ2-1, with D hard to call. This CDR3 has 18 amino acids. V lost 0 bases to trimming and J lost 0 bases, with 15 bases between them. Germline V gene lookup returns CDR1 LGHNA and CDR2 YSLEER. CDR3: CASSQDPITQSSYNEQFF. The CDR3 coding sequence is TGCGCCAGCAGCCAAGATCCCATTACCCAGAGCTCCTACAATGAGCAGTTCTTC.

This clonotype was counted only a few times. The genes are TRBV19 and TRBJ2-7; unclear D gene. CDR3 length: 13 amino acids. Per the germline V gene, CDR1 is LNHDA and CDR2 is SQIVND (reference sequence). V gave up 11 bases and J gave up 0 bases, with 14 bases separating them. The CDR3 nucleotides read TGTGCCTCTAATGATGGTCCCTCCTACGAGCAGTACTTC. Translated, it gives CASNDGPSYEQYF.

This clonotype has only a few counts. V gene TRBV9 combines with J gene TRBJ2-7; D could derive from TRBD1 or TRBD2 (5 bases each). There are 14 residues in the CDR3. With 3 bases removed from V and 1 base from J, the gap between germline ends came to 11 bases. CDR1 is SGDLS, CDR2 YYNGEE, per germline. The CDR3 sequence is CASSGGSGSYEQYF. CDR3 sequence (DNA): TGTGCCAGCAGCGGGGGGAGCGGATCCTACGAGCAGTACTTC.

The chain uses TRBV29-1 and TRBJ2-7; D is perhaps TRBD1 or TRBD2 (5 bases each). The CDR3 consists of 14 residues. Trimming left V 1 base short and J 3 bases short, with 13 bases between. Germline loops: CDR1 SQVTM, CDR2 ANQGSEA. This CDR3 is CSVEVPGSNYEQYF. CDR3 bases: TGCAGCGTTGAAGTCCCAGGGAGTAACTACGAGCAGTACTTC.

This clonotype occurred a few times. The chain has TRBV12-3 or TRBV12-4 and TRBJ2-3; D is unclear. The V gene lost 2 bases and the J gene lost 6 bases, with 12 bases spanning the gap. The CDR3 length is 14 residues. CDR3 amino acids: CASSLQVLRDTQYF. The CDR3 DNA follows: TGTGCCAGCAGTTTACAGGTCCTCCGGGATACGCAGTATTTT.

The rearrangement joins TRBV5-6 to TRBJ2-7, with D perhaps assigned TRBD1 or TRBD2 (6 bases each). The germline V gene has CDR1 SGHDT and CDR2 YYEEEE. V was clipped by 1 base and J by 4 bases, with 15 bases between them. The CDR3 is 15 amino acids. CDR3 residues: CASSLWGARGYEQYF. The CDR3 nucleotides read TGTGCCAGCAGCTTGTGGGGGGCGAGAGGGTACGAGCAGTACTTC.

The V call is TRBV12-3 or TRBV12-4, the J call TRBJ1-2; D unclear. The CDR3 totals 11 residues. V lost 6 bases and J lost 8, with 10 bases in between. The CDR3 DNA reads TGTGCCAGCAGCGGACCGCCGGGCTACACCTTC. Its protein product is CASSGPPGYTF.

The chain recombines TRBV4-2 with TRBJ2-1, with TRBD2 matching 7 bases. V was pared by 0 bases and J by 2 bases, with 7 bases of the junction left unmatched. The CDR3 runs to 17 residues. Germline V gives CDR1 LGHNA, CDR2 YNFKEQ. The CDR3 sequence: CASSQDHQRGTYNEQFF. The CDR3 DNA reads TGTGCCAGCAGCCAAGATCATCAGCGGGGAACCTACAATGAGCAGTTCTTC.

The chain couples TRBV6-1 to TRBJ1-1; TRBD1 matches 8 bases. Losses at the gene ends were 6 bases for V and 1 base for J; bases not matched to a gene: 4. Germline lookup yields CDR1 MNHNS and CDR2 SASEGT. CDR3 size: 14 residues. CDR3 sequence reads: CASSKDRENTEAFF. The CDR3 DNA reads TGTGCCAGCAGCAAGGACAGGGAGAACACTGAAGCTTTCTTT.

This clonotype was seen a handful of times. J is TRBJ2-3 and V is TRBV12-3 or TRBV12-4; 10 bases line up with TRBD1. This CDR3 comprises 16 residues. V lost 6 bases to trimming and J lost 4 bases; unmatched junction nucleotides: 10. DNA of the CDR3: TGTGCCAGCAGACCCGGGACAGGGGATGGGCCAGATACGCAGTATTTT. This codes for CASRPGTGDGPDTQYF.

A few counts support this clonotype. V gene TRBV7-6 combines with J gene TRBJ2-7; D possibly corresponds to TRBD2 (6 bases). There are 13 residues in the CDR3. CDR1 and CDR2 (germline): SGHVS, FNYEAQ. V lost 5 bases and J lost 3, with 11 bases in between. The CDR3 DNA follows: TGTGCCAGCAGCATCGCTAGCGACTACGAGCAGTACTTC. Translation gives CASSIASDYEQYF.

The V call is TRBV4-1, the J call TRBJ1-1, with 7 bases matching TRBD1. The V gene's germline CDR1 is MGHRA and CDR2 YSYEKL. The CDR3 covers 13 residues. V was clipped by 5 bases and J by 4 bases; unmatched bases: 4. CDR3 nucleotides: TGCGCCAGCAGCGACAGGGTCGGCACTGAAGCTTTCTTT. Translated: CASSDRVGTEAFF.

This clonotype was seen repeatedly, ten times or more. The chain combines TRBV5-6 with TRBJ2-7, with D unresolved. This CDR3 contains 12 residues. The germline CDR1 and CDR2 sequences are SGHDT and YYEEEE. Trimming took off 4 bases at V and 3 bases at J, with 8 bases between the two ends. CDR3 loop: CASSPGGYEQYF. For the CDR3, the DNA is TGTGCCAGCAGCCCGGGCGGCTACGAGCAGTACTTC.

Concerning this clonotype: A read error may account for a junction end that differs from germline. The J gene is TRBJ2-7, the V gene TRBV5-1; a possible D gene is TRBD2 (6 bases). The CDR3 is 12 residues long. Per germline, CDR1 SGHRS and CDR2 YFSETQ. The CDR3 reads CASSLDGTLWHF. The DNA of the CDR3 is TGCGCCAGCAGCTTGGATGGGACTTTGTGGCACTTC. Complete variable domain (other parts from reference TRBV5-1 and TRBJ2-7): KAGVTQTPRYLIKTRGQQVTLSCSPISGHRSVSWYQQTPGQGLQFLFEYFSETQRNKGNFPGRFSGRQFSNSRSEMNVSTLELGDSALYLCASSLDGTLWHFGPGTRLTVT.

This clonotype has more than one count but fewer than ten. V is TRBV3-1 and J is TRBJ2-7; 9 bases line up with TRBD1. The CDR3 contains 14 residues. V dropped 3 bases and J dropped 5; count of bases not matched to a gene: 5. The V gene's germline CDR1 is LGHDT and CDR2 YNNKEL (reference sequence). CDR3 coding DNA: TGTGCCAGCAGCCAGGGGACAGGGTTGGACGAGCAGTACTTC. This translates into CASSQGTGLDEQYF.